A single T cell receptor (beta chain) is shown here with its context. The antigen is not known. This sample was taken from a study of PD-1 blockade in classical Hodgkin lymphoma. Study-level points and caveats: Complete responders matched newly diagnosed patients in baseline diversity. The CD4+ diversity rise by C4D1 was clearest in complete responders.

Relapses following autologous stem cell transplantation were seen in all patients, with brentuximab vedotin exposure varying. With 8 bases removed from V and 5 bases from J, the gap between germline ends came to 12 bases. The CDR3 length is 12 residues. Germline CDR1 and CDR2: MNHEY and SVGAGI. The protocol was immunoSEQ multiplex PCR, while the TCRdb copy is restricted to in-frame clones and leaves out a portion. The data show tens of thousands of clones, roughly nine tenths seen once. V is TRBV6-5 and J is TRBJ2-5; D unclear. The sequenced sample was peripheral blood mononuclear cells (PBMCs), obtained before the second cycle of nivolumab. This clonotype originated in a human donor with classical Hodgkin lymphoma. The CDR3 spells CASSYMGETQYF. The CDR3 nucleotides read TGTGCCAGCTCATACATGGGGGAGACCCAGTACTTC.